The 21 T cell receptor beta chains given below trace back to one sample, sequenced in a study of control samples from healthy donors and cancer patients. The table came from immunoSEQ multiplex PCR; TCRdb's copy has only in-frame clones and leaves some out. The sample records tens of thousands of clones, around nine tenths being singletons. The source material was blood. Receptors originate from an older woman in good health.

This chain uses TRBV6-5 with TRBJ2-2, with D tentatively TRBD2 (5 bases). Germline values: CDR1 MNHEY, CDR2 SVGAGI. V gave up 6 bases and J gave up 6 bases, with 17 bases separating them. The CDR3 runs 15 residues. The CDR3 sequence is CASSSTPWGAGELFF. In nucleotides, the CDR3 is TGTGCCAGCAGCTCTACTCCCTGGGGAGCCGGGGAGCTGTTTTTT.

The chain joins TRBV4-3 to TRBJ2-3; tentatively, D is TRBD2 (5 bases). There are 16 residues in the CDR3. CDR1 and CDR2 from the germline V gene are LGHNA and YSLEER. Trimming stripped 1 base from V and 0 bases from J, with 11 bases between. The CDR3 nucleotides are TGCGCCAGCAGCCAAGCCGAGGGCGTGAGCACAGATACGCAGTATTTT. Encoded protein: CASSQAEGVSTDTQYF.

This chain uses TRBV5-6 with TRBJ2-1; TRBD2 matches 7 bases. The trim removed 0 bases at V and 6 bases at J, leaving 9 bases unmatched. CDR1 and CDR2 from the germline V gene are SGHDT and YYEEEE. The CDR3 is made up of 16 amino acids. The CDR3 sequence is CASSLAVRGEGNEQFF. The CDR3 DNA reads TGTGCCAGCAGCTTGGCGGTCAGAGGGGAGGGCAATGAGCAGTTCTTC.

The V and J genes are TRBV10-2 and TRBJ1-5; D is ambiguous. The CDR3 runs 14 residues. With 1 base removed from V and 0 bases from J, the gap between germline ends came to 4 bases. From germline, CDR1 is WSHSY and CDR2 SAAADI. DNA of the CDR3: TGCGCCAGCAGTGAGTGGTTTAGCAATCAGCCCCAGCATTTT. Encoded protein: CASSEWFSNQPQHF.

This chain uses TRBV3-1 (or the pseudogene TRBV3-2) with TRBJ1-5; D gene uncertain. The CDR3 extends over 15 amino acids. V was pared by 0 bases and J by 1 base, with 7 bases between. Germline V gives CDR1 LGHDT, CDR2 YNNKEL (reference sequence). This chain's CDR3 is CASSQDRQSNQPQHF. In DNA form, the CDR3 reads TGTGCCAGCAGCCAAGATCGGCAGAGCAATCAGCCCCAGCATTTT.

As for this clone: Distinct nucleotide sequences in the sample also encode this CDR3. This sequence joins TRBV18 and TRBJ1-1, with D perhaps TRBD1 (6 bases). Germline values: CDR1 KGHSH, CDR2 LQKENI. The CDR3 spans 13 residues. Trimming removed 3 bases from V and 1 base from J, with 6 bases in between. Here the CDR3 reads CASSPGQNTEAFF. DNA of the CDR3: TGTGCCAGCTCACCGGGACAGAACACTGAAGCTTTCTTT.

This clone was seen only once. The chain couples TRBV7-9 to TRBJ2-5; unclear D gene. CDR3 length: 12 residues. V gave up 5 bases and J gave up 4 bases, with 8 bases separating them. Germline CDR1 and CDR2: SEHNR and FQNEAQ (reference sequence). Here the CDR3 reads CASSGSRETQYF. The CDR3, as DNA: TGTGCCAGCAGCGGCTCGCGAGAGACCCAGTACTTC.

The CDR3 here is CASSQEPSGRAGEQFF. The DNA of the CDR3 is TGTGCCAGCAGTCAAGAACCTAGCGGGAGGGCCGGCGAGCAGTTCTTC. The J gene is TRBJ2-1, the V gene TRBV6-4; 12 positions match TRBD2. The CDR3 length is 16 residues. CDR1 MRHNA and CDR2 SNTAGT come from the germline V gene. V shed 5 bases, J shed 10 bases, and the junction held 12 bases outside the gene matches.

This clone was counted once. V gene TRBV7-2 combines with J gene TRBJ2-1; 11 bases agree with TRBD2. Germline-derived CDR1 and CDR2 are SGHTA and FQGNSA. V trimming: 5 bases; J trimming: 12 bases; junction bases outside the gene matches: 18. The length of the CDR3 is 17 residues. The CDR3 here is CASSPPGLAGGGTGQFF. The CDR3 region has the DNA TGTGCCAGCAGCCCACCGGGCCTAGCGGGAGGAGGGACCGGGCAGTTCTTC.

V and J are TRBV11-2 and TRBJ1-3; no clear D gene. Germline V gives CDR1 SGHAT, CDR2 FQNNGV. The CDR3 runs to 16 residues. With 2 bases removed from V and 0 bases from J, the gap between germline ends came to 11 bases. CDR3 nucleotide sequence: TGTGCCAGCAGCTTATTTTTCGGCAGCTCTGGAAACACCATATATTTT. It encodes CASSLFFGSSGNTIYF.

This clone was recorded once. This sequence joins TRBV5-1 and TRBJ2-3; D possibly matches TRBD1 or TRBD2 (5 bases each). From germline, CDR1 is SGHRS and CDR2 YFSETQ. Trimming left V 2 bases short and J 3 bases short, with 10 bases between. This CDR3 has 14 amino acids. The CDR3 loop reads CASSLEGRTDTQYF. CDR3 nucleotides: TGCGCCAGCAGCTTAGAGGGGCGGACAGATACGCAGTATTTT.

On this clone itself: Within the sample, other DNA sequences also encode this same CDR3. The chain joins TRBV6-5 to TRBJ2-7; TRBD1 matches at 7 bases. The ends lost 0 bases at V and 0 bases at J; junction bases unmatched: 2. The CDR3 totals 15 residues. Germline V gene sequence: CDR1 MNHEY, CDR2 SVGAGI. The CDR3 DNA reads TGTGCCAGCAGTTACTCGACAGGGAGCTCCTACGAGCAGTACTTC. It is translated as CASSYSTGSSYEQYF.

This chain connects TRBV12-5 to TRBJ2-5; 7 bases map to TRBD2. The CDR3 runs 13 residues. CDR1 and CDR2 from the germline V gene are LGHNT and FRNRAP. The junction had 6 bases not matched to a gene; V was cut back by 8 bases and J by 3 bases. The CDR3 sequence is CASSLAAKETQYF. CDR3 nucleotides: TGTGCTAGTAGCCTAGCGGCAAAAGAGACCCAGTACTTC.

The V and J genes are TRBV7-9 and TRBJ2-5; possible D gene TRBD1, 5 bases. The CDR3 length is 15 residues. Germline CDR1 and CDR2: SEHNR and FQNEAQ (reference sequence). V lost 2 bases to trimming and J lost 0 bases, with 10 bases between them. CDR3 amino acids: CASSLSTANQETQYF. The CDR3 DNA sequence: TGTGCCAGCAGCTTATCGACAGCAAACCAAGAGACCCAGTACTTC.

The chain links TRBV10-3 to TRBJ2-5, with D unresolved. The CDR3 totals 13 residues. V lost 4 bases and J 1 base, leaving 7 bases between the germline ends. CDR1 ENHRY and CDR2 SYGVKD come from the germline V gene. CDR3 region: CAISGSGQETQYF. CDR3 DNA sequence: TGTGCCATCAGTGGATCGGGCCAAGAGACCCAGTACTTC.

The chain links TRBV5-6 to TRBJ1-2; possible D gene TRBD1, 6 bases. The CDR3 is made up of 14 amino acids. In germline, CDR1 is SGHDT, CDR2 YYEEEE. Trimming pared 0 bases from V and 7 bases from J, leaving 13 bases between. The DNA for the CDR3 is TGTGCCAGCAGCTTGGCGGGCGCAGGGGTTGGCTACACCTTC. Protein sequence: CASSLAGAGVGYTF.

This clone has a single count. The chain's CDR3 is CASSSNSYNEQFF. In DNA form, the CDR3 reads TGTGCCAGCAGCTCTAATTCCTACAATGAGCAGTTCTTC. The rearrangement joins TRBV7-2 to TRBJ2-1; no reliable D call. The V end was cut by 4 bases, the J end by 1 base, with 5 bases between. Germline V gene data show CDR1 as SGHTA and CDR2 as FQGNSA. This CDR3 region has 13 residues.

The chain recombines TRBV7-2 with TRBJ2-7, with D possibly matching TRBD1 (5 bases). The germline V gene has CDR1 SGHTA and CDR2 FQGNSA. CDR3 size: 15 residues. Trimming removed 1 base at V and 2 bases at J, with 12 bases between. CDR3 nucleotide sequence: TGTGCCAGCAGCTTAGTTGGGGCCGGCACCTACGAGCAGTACTTC. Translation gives CASSLVGAGTYEQYF.

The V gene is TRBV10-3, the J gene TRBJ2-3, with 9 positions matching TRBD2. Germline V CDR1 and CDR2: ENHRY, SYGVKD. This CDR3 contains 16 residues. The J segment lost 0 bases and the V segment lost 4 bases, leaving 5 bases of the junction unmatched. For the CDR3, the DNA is TGTGCCATCAGTGCCTCCACTAGCGGGAGCACAGATACGCAGTATTTT. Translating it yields CAISASTSGSTDTQYF.

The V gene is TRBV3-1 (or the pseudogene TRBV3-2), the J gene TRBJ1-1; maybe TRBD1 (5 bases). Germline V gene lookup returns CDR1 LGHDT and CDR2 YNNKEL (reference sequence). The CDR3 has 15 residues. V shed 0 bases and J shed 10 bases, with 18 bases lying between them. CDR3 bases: TGTGCCAGCAGCCAAGATCCCAACAGGCCCCTGGGAGCTTTCTTT. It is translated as CASSQDPNRPLGAFF.

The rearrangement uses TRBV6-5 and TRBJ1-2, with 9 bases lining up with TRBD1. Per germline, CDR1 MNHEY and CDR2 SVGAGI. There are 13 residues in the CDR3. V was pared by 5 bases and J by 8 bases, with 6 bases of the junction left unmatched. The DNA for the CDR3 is TGTGCCAGCAGTCCTGACAGGGGGTTCGGCTACACCTTC. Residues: CASSPDRGFGYTF.